This T cell receptor (beta chain) was captured in a study of CD8 T cells in Susac syndrome. The V and J ends lost 2 bases and 4 bases, in that order; junction bases with no gene match: 10. The CDR3 runs 16 residues. The RNA input was 0.5 to 1 ug, and it was reverse transcribed with random hexamers. Amplification of TCR beta CDR3 was carried out by immunoSEQ multiplex PCR, which covered 54 Vbeta and 13 Jbeta segments. TCRdb used MiXCR to reprocess the immunoSEQ multiplex PCR reads, holding one entry per CDR3 protein. This sample carries 70,000 or so distinct CDR3 sequences, approximately 94% of them seen once, and the ten largest clones take 0.5% to 0.7%.

This receptor was taken from a human donor with multiple sclerosis. The V call is TRBV23-1, the J call TRBJ2-7; 8 bases are a match to TRBD1. TRBV23-1 is recorded as an ORF, its role being uncertain. The sample taken for sequencing was CD8+ T cells from PBMCs. The CDR3 is CASSQRKIQGEYEQYF. The CDR3 nucleotides are TGCGCCAGCAGTCAACGAAAGATACAGGGGGAGTACGAGCAGTACTTC.